What follows are 31 T cell receptor beta chains derived from one specimen sequenced in a study of blood T cells in healthy people across ages. It was with a sample-barcoded 5' primer and a J-beta primer mix that a second PCR of about 6 to 11 cycles was run. A single record per CDR3 protein comes from TCRdb applying MiXCR to the 5' RACE reads. Found here are about 640,000 distinct CDR3 sequences, roughly three fifths of them singletons; the top ten hold over 30%. The sequenced sample was blood. The source of these receptors is a man in his 60s in good health.

The chain uses TRBV12-3 or TRBV12-4 and TRBJ2-1, with D hard to call. V lost 7 bases and J lost 4, with 11 bases in between. This CDR3 has 13 residues. Written as DNA, the CDR3 is TGTGCCAGCACCACTCGGAGTTACAATGAGCAGTTCTTC. Translation gives CASTTRSYNEQFF.

The V and J genes are TRBV12-3 or TRBV12-4 and TRBJ2-4; 7 bases map to TRBD1. The length of the CDR3 is 12 residues. V shed 6 bases and J 10 bases; nucleotides not matched to a gene: 6. CDR3 region: CASSGQAQIQYF. CDR3 nucleotides: TGTGCCAGCAGCGGACAGGCTCAGATTCAGTACTTC.

The chain has TRBV10-3 and TRBJ2-5, with D perhaps TRBD2 (6 bases). There are 16 residues in the CDR3. From germline, CDR1 is ENHRY and CDR2 SYGVKD. Trimming took off 0 bases at V and 1 base at J, with 12 bases between the two ends. The CDR3 bases are TGTGCCATCAGTGAGTCGATTACGGGAGCCCAAGAGACCCAGTACTTC. This gives the protein CAISESITGAQETQYF.

The gene calls are TRBV20-1 and TRBJ2-5; TRBD2 matches at 10 bases. The V and J ends lost 4 bases and 1 base, in that order; junction bases with no gene match: 3. CDR1 and CDR2 (germline): DFQATT, SNEGSKA (reference sequence). This CDR3 is 14 amino acids long. This chain's CDR3 is CSATIAGGQETQYF. DNA for the CDR3: TGCAGTGCTACCATAGCGGGGGGCCAAGAGACCCAGTACTTC.

On this clonotype itself: It is unclear where the CDR3 begins or ends on the DNA, so no DNA is shown, and the CDR3 is as TCRdb lists it. This sequence joins TRBV29-1 and TRBJ2-2. With termini counted, the CDR3 has 13 amino acids. Germline V gene lookup returns CDR1 SQVTM and CDR2 ANQGSEA. The CDR3 is CSVGGGNTGEQFF.

The J gene is TRBJ2-3, the V gene TRBV12-3 or TRBV12-4, with 9 bases fitting TRBD1. This CDR3 has 16 residues. V lost 6 bases and J lost 2; bases outside the gene matches: 9. The CDR3 protein is CASSSHRDRATDTQYF. The CDR3 coding sequence is TGTGCCAGCAGCTCCCACCGGGACAGGGCCACAGATACGCAGTATTTT.

V and J are TRBV27 and TRBJ2-1; 11 positions match TRBD2. CDR3 length equals 18 residues. J lost 2 bases, V lost 0 bases, and 6 bases had no gene match. The germline V gene encodes CDR1 MNHEY and CDR2 SMNVEV (reference sequence). The CDR3 here is CASSLSPSSGGAYNEQFF. In nucleotides, the CDR3 is TGTGCCAGCAGTTTATCCCCCAGTAGCGGGGGGGCCTACAATGAGCAGTTCTTC.

This clonotype was detected only a few times. The rearrangement joins TRBV9 to TRBJ2-7; no reliable D call. The V gene lost 3 bases and the J gene lost 9 bases, with 25 bases spanning the gap. Germline-derived CDR1 and CDR2 are SGDLS and YYNGEE. The CDR3 spans 16 residues. CDR3 nucleotides: TGTGCCAGCAGCGCCTCGACCCCCGGCCGAGCTTCGGTGCAGTACTTC. It codes for CASSASTPGRASVQYF.

The chain carries TRBV5-1 and TRBJ2-5; 8 bases match TRBD1. This CDR3 has 15 residues. V was clipped by 5 bases and J by 3 bases; unmatched bases: 9. Germline V gene data show CDR1 as SGHRS and CDR2 as YFSETQ. This chain's CDR3 is CASRKTGVIEETQYF. For the CDR3, the DNA is TGCGCCAGCAGAAAGACAGGGGTAATCGAAGAGACCCAGTACTTC.

The V gene is TRBV29-1, the J gene TRBJ2-3; the D is unclear. CDR3 length: 16 residues. V lost 0 bases, J lost 0 bases, and 13 bases lay in between. Germline V gene sequence: CDR1 SQVTM, CDR2 ANQGSEA. DNA for the CDR3: TGCAGCGTTGAAGAACCCCTAGGATCGAGCACAGATACGCAGTATTTT. Translated: CSVEEPLGSSTDTQYF.

This clonotype was seen only a few times. The chain couples TRBV3-1 to TRBJ2-7; D is possibly TRBD2 (6 bases). This CDR3 contains 15 residues. CDR1 LGHDT and CDR2 YNNKEL come from the germline V gene (reference sequence). The germline V and J ends were trimmed by 0 bases and 6 bases, with 15 bases remaining between them. This CDR3 is CASSQDPGLWSEQYF. The DNA of the CDR3 is TGTGCCAGCAGCCAAGATCCGGGACTTTGGTCCGAGCAGTACTTC.

This clonotype was observed a few times. The chain links TRBV7-2 to TRBJ2-1, with 10 nucleotides matching TRBD2. Germline V gene sequence: CDR1 SGHTA, CDR2 FQGNSA. Trimming at V came to 4 bases and at J to 2 bases, leaving 8 bases not matched to a gene. The CDR3 extends over 17 amino acids. The CDR3, as DNA: TGTGCCAGCAGCTCCCGGGGTAGCGGGGGGCCCTACAATGAGCAGTTCTTC. It specifies CASSSRGSGGPYNEQFF.

In this sample, this clonotype turned up a few times. The V and J genes are TRBV7-9 and TRBJ2-3, with TRBD2 identical over 10 bases. V was pared by 5 bases and J by 5 bases, with 7 bases of the junction left unmatched. CDR1 and CDR2 from the germline V gene are SEHNR and FQNEAQ (reference sequence). The CDR3 spans 15 residues. CDR3 protein: CASSPTSGLKDTQYF. CDR3 nucleotides: TGTGCCAGCAGCCCGACTAGCGGGCTTAAAGATACGCAGTATTTT.

CDR3 DNA sequence: TGCGCCAGCAGCCTGATCCCGGGACCTAACTACGAGCAGTACTTC. It is translated as CASSLIPGPNYEQYF. The rearrangement uses TRBV4-1 and TRBJ2-7; D tentatively fits TRBD1 or TRBD2 (5 bases each). V was shortened by 4 bases and J by 3 bases, with 16 bases between the two germline ends. The germline gives CDR1 MGHRA, CDR2 YSYEKL. The CDR3 consists of 15 residues.

The chain has TRBV29-1 and TRBJ1-4, with D unresolved. V was cut by 4 bases and J by 0 bases, with 12 bases left in between. The germline V gene encodes CDR1 SQVTM and CDR2 ANQGSEA. The CDR3 sequence is 15 residues long. The CDR3 sequence: CSVGDTSATNEKLFF. The CDR3 DNA sequence: TGCAGCGTTGGAGACACCTCAGCAACTAATGAAAAACTGTTTTTT.

This chain connects TRBV7-6 to TRBJ2-1, with D unresolved. The CDR3 sequence is 13 residues long. The V and J ends lost 5 bases and 7 bases respectively, with 12 bases between them. The germline V gene encodes CDR1 SGHVS and CDR2 FNYEAQ. CDR3 DNA: TGTGCCAGCAGCACCAACTCGTGGAATGAGCAGTTCTTC. This codes for CASSTNSWNEQFF.

This chain uses TRBV6-5 with TRBJ2-3, with D possibly being TRBD1 or TRBD2 (5 bases each). V was clipped by 6 bases and J by 1 base, with 17 bases between them. Germline CDR1 is MNHEY and CDR2 is SVGAGI. The CDR3 spans 16 residues. DNA for the CDR3: TGTGCCAGCAGGAGAGGGTCTATAGGGGGCACAGATACGCAGTATTTT. Its protein is CASRRGSIGGTDTQYF.

The chain couples TRBV5-1 to TRBJ2-1; possible D gene TRBD1, 6 bases. CDR3 size: 15 residues. The V gene's germline CDR1 is SGHRS and CDR2 YFSETQ. Between the trimmed V and J ends, which lost 4 bases and 8 bases, there was a span of 19 bases. The CDR3 spells CASSEFRVGGDEQFF. CDR3 DNA sequence: TGCGCCAGCAGCGAATTCAGGGTAGGGGGAGATGAGCAGTTCTTC.

The gene calls are TRBV6-5 and TRBJ2-7, with 8 bases matching TRBD1. Germline-derived CDR1 and CDR2 are MNHEY and SVGAGI. Losses at the gene ends were 5 bases for V and 4 bases for J; bases not matched to a gene: 7. The CDR3 has 14 amino acids. The CDR3 protein is CASSDGQGGYEQYF. The CDR3 bases are TGTGCCAGCAGTGATGGACAGGGTGGGTACGAGCAGTACTTC.

The gene calls are TRBV13 and TRBJ2-6, with D possibly TRBD2 on 6 matching bases. The CDR3 length is 18 residues. CDR1 is PRHDT, CDR2 FYEKMQ, per germline (reference sequence). V gave up 5 bases and J gave up 0 bases, with 17 bases separating them. DNA for the CDR3: TGTGCCAGCAGCCCAGTTGGGGGACTTAACTCTGGGGCCAACGTCCTGACTTTC. Encoded protein: CASSPVGGLNSGANVLTF. Full variable domain (rest looked up from reference TRBV13 and TRBJ2-6): AAGVIQSPRHLIKEKRETATLKCYPIPRHDTVYWYQQGPGQDPQFLISFYEKMQSDKGSIPDRFSAQQFSDYHSELNMSSLELGDSALYFCASSPVGGLNSGANVLTFGAGSRLTVL.

This chain links TRBV3-1 with TRBJ2-5, with no clear D. This CDR3 has 14 amino acids. With 6 bases removed from V and 2 bases from J, the gap between germline ends came to 13 bases. Germline values: CDR1 LGHDT, CDR2 YNNKEL (reference sequence). CDR3 sequence reads: CASSRIGPQETQYF. CDR3 DNA: TGTGCCAGCAGTCGCATTGGACCACAAGAGACCCAGTACTTC.

The rearrangement links TRBV4-2 to TRBJ2-7; tentative D call: TRBD1 (5 bases). CDR1 is LGHNA, CDR2 YNFKEQ, per germline. This CDR3 has 14 residues. V gave up 1 base and J gave up 3 bases, with 10 bases separating them. CDR3 nucleotide sequence: TGTGCCAGCAGCCAAGGGGGCAGCCGCTACGAGCAGTACTTC. This gives the protein CASSQGGSRYEQYF.

The CDR3 spells CATSRDLGTANNEQFF. The CDR3 DNA is TGTGCCACCAGCAGAGATCTCGGGACGGCTAACAATGAGCAGTTCTTC. The chain employs TRBV15 and TRBJ2-1; D possibly uses TRBD1 or TRBD2 (5 bases each). CDR1 LNHNV and CDR2 YYDKDF come from the germline V gene (reference sequence). V was trimmed by 0 bases and J by 5 bases, leaving 14 bases between them. CDR3 size: 16 residues.

This rearrangement joins TRBV27 to TRBJ2-4; 8 bases align to TRBD1. The J call is doubtful: the DNA matches TRBJ2-7 better. CDR3 length: 14 amino acids. Per germline, CDR1 MNHEY and CDR2 SMNVEV (reference sequence). CDR3 DNA: TGTGCCAGCAGCAAGGCAGGGGGCAACTACGAGCAGTACTTC. Protein: CASSKAGGNYEQYF.

J is TRBJ2-5 and V is TRBV5-1, with 11 bases matching TRBD2. CDR1 and CDR2 (germline): SGHRS, YFSETQ. V trimming: 4 bases; J trimming: 1 base; junction bases outside the gene matches: 6. The CDR3 is 16 residues long. This CDR3 reads CASSTPGTSGQETQYF. The CDR3 DNA sequence: TGCGCCAGCAGCACGCCCGGGACTAGCGGCCAAGAGACCCAGTACTTC.

The rearrangement uses TRBV3-1 and TRBJ2-4; a weak D match, TRBD2 (5 bases). This CDR3 is 14 amino acids long. Germline loops: CDR1 LGHDT, CDR2 YNNKEL (reference sequence). Trimming removed 2 bases at V and 5 bases at J, with 10 bases between. Here the CDR3 reads CASSQIGRENIQYF. DNA for the CDR3: TGTGCCAGCAGCCAAATAGGGAGAGAAAACATTCAGTACTTC.

The chain uses TRBV11-2 and TRBJ2-5; D unresolved. CDR1 and CDR2 from the germline V gene are SGHAT and FQNNGV. The CDR3 is 12 residues long. V was trimmed by 0 bases and J by 6 bases, leaving 5 bases between them. CDR3 sequence: CASSLDLQTQYF. The DNA of the CDR3 is TGTGCCAGCAGCTTAGATCTGCAGACCCAGTACTTC.

This clonotype occurred a few times. The chain employs TRBV12-3 or TRBV12-4 and TRBJ2-3; maybe TRBD2 (7 bases). V was pared by 6 bases and J by 2 bases, with 21 bases between. The CDR3 has 17 residues. The chain's CDR3 is CASRATVAGALTDTQYF. The CDR3 bases are TGTGCCAGCAGAGCCACCGTGGCGGGGGCACTCACAGATACGCAGTATTTT.

CDR3 in DNA: TGTGCCAGCAGCTTAAATATGGGGGTGGATACGCAGTATTTT. Residues: CASSLNMGVDTQYF. The V gene is TRBV7-9, the J gene TRBJ2-3, with D tentatively TRBD1 or TRBD2 (5 bases each). Trimming shortened V by 2 bases and J by 6 bases, and 12 bases separated the two germline ends. The CDR3 consists of 14 residues. Germline V lookup: CDR1 SEHNR, CDR2 FQNEAQ (reference sequence).

This sequence joins TRBV5-1 and TRBJ2-5, with 12 bases identical to TRBD2. The end of the DNA fits TRBJ2-7 better, so the J call may be wrong. The CDR3 is 14 amino acids. Germline-derived CDR1 and CDR2 are SGHRS and YFSETQ. The CDR3 spells CASSSTSGGSEQYF. The CDR3 DNA sequence: TGCGCCAGCAGCTCGACTAGCGGGGGTTCCGAGCAGTACTTC.

The chain employs TRBV20-1 and TRBJ2-3; no clear D gene. The germline V and J ends were trimmed by 3 bases and 7 bases, with 8 bases remaining between them. Germline lookup yields CDR1 DFQATT and CDR2 SNEGSKA (reference sequence). The length of the CDR3 is 11 residues. DNA for the CDR3: TGCAGTGCTAGTTACGAGAATACGCAGTATTTT. Amino acids: CSASYENTQYF.